Listed here are 30 T cell receptor beta chains from one sample, sequenced in a study of T cells in localized non-small cell lung cancer. Some clones are missing from TCRdb's copy, which holds only in-frame ones; the method was immunoSEQ multiplex PCR. Among 90,000 to 95,000 clones listed, 80% to 90% were seen once. This material consisted of peripheral blood, taken before any cancer treatment. The receptors derive from a man between 40 and 70 years old with stage I squamous cell lung carcinoma.

The table lists this clone with a count of one. This rearrangement joins TRBV27 to TRBJ1-5; 8 bases fit TRBD1. CDR1 and CDR2 from the germline V gene are MNHEY and SMNVEV (reference sequence). The V and J ends lost 5 bases and 7 bases, in that order; junction bases with no gene match: 7. CDR3 length: 14 amino acids. The CDR3 DNA reads TGTGCCAGCAGTCTCCACAGGGGGTGGCAGCCCCAGCATTTT. Translation gives CASSLHRGWQPQHF.

The CDR3 sequence: CASSIGLAGNTGELFF. The CDR3 DNA is TGTGCCAGCAGTATAGGACTAGCGGGTAACACCGGGGAGCTGTTTTTT. The genes are TRBV27 and TRBJ2-2; TRBD2 matches 11 bases. Germline CDR1 MNHEY, CDR2 SMNVEV (reference sequence). The CDR3 consists of 16 residues. The ends lost 5 bases at V and 2 bases at J; junction bases unmatched: 4.

Only a few counts were recorded for this clone. The chain joins TRBV6-1 to TRBJ2-1, with D tentatively TRBD1 (6 bases). Trimming cost V 8 bases and J 5 bases, with 13 bases left between them. Germline assignment: CDR1 MNHNS and CDR2 SASEGT. The CDR3 has 13 amino acids. Written as DNA, the CDR3 is TGTGCCAGCCTAGGACAGCCTAACAATGAGCAGTTCTTC. The encoded protein is CASLGQPNNEQFF.

V and J are TRBV7-9 and TRBJ1-2, with D possibly TRBD1 on 6 matching bases. Deletions cut 5 bases from V and 5 bases from J, with 21 bases between. Germline-derived CDR1 and CDR2 are SEHNR and FQNEAQ (reference sequence). The CDR3 consists of 16 residues. The CDR3 region has the DNA TGTGCCAGCAGCCTAGGCGTTCGGACAGACGAATATGGCTACACCTTC. Its translation: CASSLGVRTDEYGYTF.

This clone was counted once. The chain recombines TRBV18 with TRBJ2-3; possible D gene TRBD2, 7 bases. The CDR3 totals 15 residues. Germline V lookup: CDR1 KGHSH, CDR2 LQKENI. Trimming shortened V by 4 bases and J by 1 base, and 12 bases separated the two germline ends. The CDR3 here is CASSLGGPGTDTQYF. The CDR3 DNA sequence: TGTGCCAGCTCACTCGGGGGGCCCGGCACAGATACGCAGTATTTT.

A single count supports this clone. This chain joins TRBV4-1 and TRBJ2-7, with D perhaps given as TRBD1 or TRBD2 (5 bases each). Trimming removed 2 bases at V and 4 bases at J, with 12 bases between. Germline lookup yields CDR1 MGHRA and CDR2 YSYEKL. This CDR3 comprises 14 residues. CDR3 amino acids: CASSQPGTLYEQYF. CDR3 coding DNA: TGCGCCAGCAGCCAACCCGGGACCTTATACGAGCAGTACTTC.

The chain couples TRBV5-4 to TRBJ1-3, with D possibly being TRBD1 (5 bases). Germline CDR1 is SGHNT and CDR2 is YYREEE (reference sequence). The CDR3 has 16 residues. V was shortened by 4 bases and J by 7 bases, with 21 bases between the two germline ends. The CDR3 sequence is CASSPGTARSENTIYF. For the CDR3, the DNA is TGTGCCAGCAGCCCTGGGACTGCCCGCTCTGAGAACACCATATATTTT.

This chain's CDR3 is CASSLNRDPRQTQYF. The CDR3 DNA reads as TGTGCCAGCTCCCTAAACCGGGACCCGAGGCAGACCCAGTACTTC. The rearrangement links TRBV18 to TRBJ2-5; possibly TRBD1 or TRBD2 for D (5 bases each). Trimming removed 6 bases from V and 6 bases from J, with 20 bases in between. CDR1 is KGHSH and CDR2 is LQKENI in the germline V gene. This CDR3 is 15 amino acids long. Full variable domain (outside the CDR3, taken from reference TRBV18 and TRBJ2-5): NAGVMQNPRHLVRRRGQEARLRCSPMKGHSHVYWYRQLPEEGLKFMVYLQKENIIDESGMPKERFSAEFPKEGPSILRIQQVVRGDSAAYFCASSLNRDPRQTQYFGPGTRLLVL.

The chain joins TRBV5-1 to TRBJ1-4; a possible D gene is TRBD1 (6 bases). V was trimmed by 0 bases and J by 3 bases, leaving 9 bases between them. Germline V gene data show CDR1 as SGHRS and CDR2 as YFSETQ. The CDR3 covers 15 residues. Here the CDR3 DNA reads TGCGCCAGCAGCTTGGAGGGGGTCTCTAATGAAAAACTGTTTTTT. Translating gives CASSLEGVSNEKLFF. Using reference TRBV5-1 and TRBJ1-4 for the parts outside the CDR3, the full variable domain is KAGVTQTPRYLIKTRGQQVTLSCSPISGHRSVSWYQQTPGQGLQFLFEYFSETQRNKGNFPGRFSGRQFSNSRSEMNVSTLELGDSALYLCASSLEGVSNEKLFFGSGTQLSVL.

The V gene is TRBV11-2, the J gene TRBJ2-1; 7 nucleotides agree with TRBD2. From germline, CDR1 is SGHAT and CDR2 FQNNGV. This CDR3 has 17 amino acids. Trimming took 0 bases from V and 0 from J; bases not matched to a gene: 5. The CDR3 DNA is TGTGCCAGCAGCTTAGAGGGGCGGGGGAGCTCCTACAATGAGCAGTTCTTC. Encoded protein: CASSLEGRGSSYNEQFF.

The J gene is TRBJ2-5, the V gene TRBV7-7; D remains unclear. Germline values: CDR1 SSHAT, CDR2 FNYEAQ (reference sequence). Trimming took off 1 base at V and 5 bases at J, with 5 bases between the two ends. The CDR3 has 12 amino acids. Written as DNA, the CDR3 is TGTGCCAGCAGCTTAGTCGGGGAGACCCAGTACTTC. It codes for CASSLVGETQYF.

The rearrangement uses TRBV14 and TRBJ1-1, with no clear D. Germline V gene data show CDR1 as SGHDN and CDR2 as FVKESK. The CDR3 loop spans 14 amino acids. The V end lost 4 bases, the J end lost 5 bases, and 14 bases lay between the germline ends. The DNA for the CDR3 is TGTGCCAGCAGCCCCTTCCGGGGTGGGACTGAAGCTTTCTTT. Protein: CASSPFRGGTEAFF.

The genes are TRBV6-1 and TRBJ1-5; no clear D. Germline CDR1 is MNHNS and CDR2 is SASEGT. V was cut by 5 bases and J by 1 base, with 6 bases left in between. This CDR3 comprises 13 residues. The CDR3 sequence is CASSMISNQPQHF. The CDR3 region has the DNA TGTGCCAGCAGTATGATAAGCAATCAGCCCCAGCATTTT.

The gene calls are TRBV4-2 and TRBJ2-2; D is perhaps TRBD1 (5 bases). CDR3 length equals 15 residues. The germline gives CDR1 LGHNA, CDR2 YNFKEQ. With 1 base removed from V and 2 bases from J, the gap between germline ends came to 8 bases. The CDR3 spells CASSQVQANTGELFF. CDR3 nucleotide sequence: TGTGCCAGCAGCCAAGTACAGGCAAACACCGGGGAGCTGTTTTTT.

DNA for the CDR3: TGTGCCAGCACCACCGGGAAGAACTATGGCTACACCTTC. Protein product: CASTTGKNYGYTF. The chain couples TRBV28 to TRBJ1-2, with unresolved D. The CDR3 sequence is 13 residues long. Germline assignment: CDR1 MDHEN and CDR2 SYDVKM. The V end was cut by 7 bases, the J end by 2 bases, with 11 bases between.

The chain joins TRBV27 to TRBJ2-2, with a weak D call TRBD1 (5 bases). CDR1 MNHEY and CDR2 SMNVEV come from the germline V gene (reference sequence). The CDR3 spans 14 residues. Trimming took off 6 bases at V and 2 bases at J, with 10 bases between the two ends. The CDR3 region has the DNA TGTGCCAGCAGAGACAGACCAAACACCGGGGAGCTGTTTTTT. Translating gives CASRDRPNTGELFF.

This sequence joins TRBV15 and TRBJ1-5; 9 bases line up with TRBD1. The germline V gene encodes CDR1 LNHNV and CDR2 YYDKDF (reference sequence). The V gene end was trimmed by 6 bases and the J gene end by 3 bases; junction bases not matched to a gene: 6. The CDR3 length is 15 residues. DNA of the CDR3: TGTGCCACCAGGGTGGGACAGGGAAACAATCAGCCCCAGCATTTT. Translating gives CATRVGQGNNQPQHF.

The rearrangement links TRBV4-3 to TRBJ2-7; D gene ambiguous. The CDR3 contains 14 residues. In germline, CDR1 is LGHNA, CDR2 YSLEER. Trimming took 0 bases from V and 3 from J, leaving 9 bases between them. CDR3 DNA sequence: TGCGCCAGCAGCCAAGACGGGTCCCTCTACGAGCAGTACTTC. It specifies CASSQDGSLYEQYF.

In this sample, this clone turned up a few times. V usage is TRBV4-1 and J usage is TRBJ2-3; TRBD2 matches 10 bases. CDR1 is MGHRA and CDR2 is YSYEKL in the germline V gene. CDR3 size: 15 residues. Trimming cost V 1 base and J 7 bases; bases outside gene matches: 5. The CDR3 DNA follows: TGCGCCAGCAGCCAAGGTCTAGCGGGGGCCAATACGCAGTATTTT. Translated: CASSQGLAGANTQYF.

The chain joins TRBV15 to TRBJ1-1; possibly TRBD1 for D (6 bases). The CDR3 totals 18 residues. V lost 0 bases to trimming and J lost 4 bases, with 21 bases between them. Germline CDR1 reads LNHNV; CDR2 reads YYDKDF (reference sequence). In DNA form, the CDR3 reads TGTGCCACCAGCAGAGAAAAGAGCACCAGGGGCAGGATCACTGAAGCTTTCTTT. As protein: CATSREKSTRGRITEAFF.

V gene TRBV5-1 combines with J gene TRBJ1-1; 7 nucleotides agree with TRBD1. The CDR3 consists of 14 residues. Germline V CDR1 and CDR2: SGHRS, YFSETQ. V shed 4 bases, J shed 6 bases, and the junction held 9 bases outside the gene matches. The CDR3: CASSPRAGGPEAFF. The CDR3 bases are TGCGCCAGCAGCCCAAGGGCAGGGGGACCTGAAGCTTTCTTT.

This clone was seen only a few times. The rearrangement uses TRBV9 and TRBJ1-3; D is undetermined. This CDR3 is 16 amino acids long. CDR1 and CDR2 (germline): SGDLS, YYNGEE. Trimming pared 0 bases from V and 0 bases from J, leaving 10 bases between. CDR3 DNA sequence: TGTGCCAGCAGCGTAGTCGAATACCACTCTGGAAACACCATATATTTT. Encoded protein: CASSVVEYHSGNTIYF.

The rearrangement joins TRBV28 to TRBJ1-1; 10 bases line up with TRBD1. The length of the CDR3 is 15 residues. Per the germline V gene, CDR1 is MDHEN and CDR2 is SYDVKM. With V trimmed by 6 bases and J by 11 bases, 15 bases remained unmatched. The CDR3 region has the DNA TGTGCCAGCAGGGGCCAAGGGACAGGGGCGTCAAGGGCTTTCTTT. Protein: CASRGQGTGASRAFF. Full variable domain (outside the CDR3, taken from reference TRBV28 and TRBJ1-1): DVKVTQSSRYLVKRTGEKVFLECVQDMDHENMFWYRQDPGLGLRLIYFSYDVKMKEKGDIPEGYSVSREKKERFSLILESASTNQTSMYLCASRGQGTGASRAFFGQGTRLTVV.

J is TRBJ1-4 and V is TRBV5-1, with D unclear. V was pared by 3 bases and J by 2 bases, with 11 bases between. The CDR3 consists of 15 residues. Per the germline V gene, CDR1 is SGHRS and CDR2 is YFSETQ. In DNA, the CDR3 is TGCGCCAGCAGCTCGGGGATGGGGACTAATGAAAAACTGTTTTTT. This codes for CASSSGMGTNEKLFF. Filled out from reference TRBV5-1 and TRBJ1-4, the complete variable domain reads KAGVTQTPRYLIKTRGQQVTLSCSPISGHRSVSWYQQTPGQGLQFLFEYFSETQRNKGNFPGRFSGRQFSNSRSEMNVSTLELGDSALYLCASSSGMGTNEKLFFGSGTQLSVL.

The CDR3 spells CASSFTGTEKLFF. The CDR3 coding sequence is TGCGCCAGCAGCTTTACAGGGACTGAAAAACTGTTTTTT. The chain links TRBV5-1 to TRBJ1-4; TRBD1 is a possible D gene (6 bases). Germline loops: CDR1 SGHRS, CDR2 YFSETQ. The V and J ends lost 2 bases and 7 bases respectively, with 9 bases between them. CDR3 length: 13 amino acids.

The chain recombines TRBV29-1 with TRBJ1-2; D is perhaps TRBD1 (6 bases). V was cut by 2 bases and J by 7 bases, with 11 bases left in between. The CDR3 is 12 amino acids. Germline values: CDR1 SQVTM, CDR2 ANQGSEA. This CDR3 reads CSVERGRGGYTF. Written as DNA, the CDR3 is TGCAGCGTTGAACGGGGGCGCGGTGGCTACACCTTC. Combining the CDR3 with reference TRBV29-1 and TRBJ1-2 gives the whole variable domain SAVISQKPSRDICQRGTSLTIQCQVDSQVTMMFWYRQQPGQSLTLIATANQGSEATYESGFVIDKFPISRPNLTFSTLTVSNMSPEDSSIYLCSVERGRGGYTFGSGTRLTVV.

Regarding this clone: Other nucleotide sequences in the sample specify the same CDR3. V usage is TRBV16 and J usage is TRBJ1-2; TRBD1 might be the D (6 bases). Germline V CDR1 and CDR2: KGHSY, FQNENV. The germline V and J ends were trimmed by 4 bases and 5 bases, with 11 bases remaining between them. The CDR3 runs to 13 residues. The CDR3 coding sequence is TGTGCCAGCAGCCCCCCGGGGGCGTATGGCTACACCTTC. As protein: CASSPPGAYGYTF. Looking up the rest from reference TRBV16 and TRBJ1-2 gives the full variable domain: GEEVAQTPKHLVRGEGQKAKLYCAPIKGHSYVFWYQQVLKNEFKFLISFQNENVFDETGMPKERFSAKCLPNSPCSLEIQATKLEDSAVYFCASSPPGAYGYTFGSGTRLTVV.

The rearrangement uses TRBV6-5 and TRBJ2-7; tentatively, D is TRBD2 (7 bases). Per germline, CDR1 MNHEY and CDR2 SVGAGI. Trimming pared 8 bases from V and 1 base from J, leaving 15 bases between. CDR3 length equals 14 residues. The CDR3 sequence is CASRGAGVSYEQYF. CDR3 nucleotide sequence: TGTGCCAGCCGGGGGGCAGGGGTTTCCTACGAGCAGTACTTC.

The chain combines TRBV6-5 with TRBJ1-2; unclear D gene. Trimming removed 0 bases at V and 2 bases at J, with 10 bases between. CDR3 size: 15 residues. Per germline, CDR1 MNHEY and CDR2 SVGAGI. The CDR3 is CASSYSRRANYGYTF. CDR3 DNA: TGTGCCAGCAGTTACTCAAGGCGCGCGAACTATGGCTACACCTTC.

This clone was found once. CDR3 nucleotide sequence: TGTGCCAGTAGTATACGAGGGCTTGGAGAAAAACTGTTTTTT. It specifies CASSIRGLGEKLFF. The chain couples TRBV19 to TRBJ1-4; the D is unclear. The germline V gene has CDR1 LNHDA and CDR2 SQIVND (reference sequence). Trimming shortened V by 2 bases and J by 8 bases, and 12 bases separated the two germline ends. This CDR3 spans 14 amino acids.